This passage covers 14 T cell receptor beta chains from one sample sequenced in a study of cytomegalovirus exposure and HLA in healthy donors. The PCR contained 60 Vbeta and 13 Jbeta primers. Profiled with immunoSEQ multiplex PCR; TCRdb holds only in-frame clones, not every one. The table lists around 180,000 clones, about four fifths of them singletons. The sample was PBMCs. Source of these receptors: a young man in good health and CMV-seronegative.

The chain recombines TRBV5-1 with TRBJ2-1; 10 bases match TRBD2. The CDR3 is 15 amino acids. Germline V gives CDR1 SGHRS, CDR2 YFSETQ. The V and J ends lost 6 bases and 4 bases, in that order; junction bases with no gene match: 7. CDR3 nucleotide sequence: TGCGCCAGCAACCTGGGACTAGCGCCGTACAATGAGCAGTTCTTC. Its protein is CASNLGLAPYNEQFF.

The chain uses TRBV29-1 and TRBJ2-5; 10 bases align to TRBD1. CDR1 is SQVTM and CDR2 is ANQGSEA in the germline V gene. The CDR3 totals 14 residues. The V segment lost 7 bases and the J segment 5 bases; nucleotides outside the gene matches: 10. The CDR3 region has the DNA TGCAGCGCGGGGGACAGGGGCAATCGGGAGACCCAGTACTTC. Protein: CSAGDRGNRETQYF.

The chain joins TRBV7-3 to TRBJ1-5, with D unclear. With 8 bases removed from V and 0 bases from J, the gap between germline ends came to 17 bases. The V gene's germline CDR1 is SGHTA and CDR2 FQGTGA. This CDR3 is built from 16 residues. CDR3 amino acids: CASERVTVYSNQPQHF. CDR3 DNA: TGTGCCAGCGAGCGGGTCACCGTTTATAGCAATCAGCCCCAGCATTTT.

The chain recombines TRBV10-3 with TRBJ2-3; D might be TRBD2 (5 bases). The CDR3 contains 10 residues. Germline V CDR1 and CDR2: ENHRY, SYGVKD. The CDR3 DNA is TGTGCTAGCGCGGCAGATACGCAGTATTTT. Amino acids: CASAADTQYF.

J is TRBJ2-2 and V is TRBV27; possible D gene TRBD2, 6 bases. Germline loops: CDR1 MNHEY, CDR2 SMNVEV (reference sequence). The CDR3 runs to 16 residues. V lost 7 bases and J 1 base, leaving 16 bases between the germline ends. The CDR3 region has the DNA TGTGCCAGCATAAACCATCTGGGGGGGAACACCGGGGAGCTGTTTTTT. As protein: CASINHLGGNTGELFF.

This sequence joins TRBV6-5 and TRBJ2-7; weak D call: TRBD2 (7 bases). Per the germline V gene, CDR1 is MNHEY and CDR2 is SVGAGI. This CDR3 comprises 11 residues. Trimming removed 7 bases at V and 5 bases at J, with 9 bases between. The CDR3 is CASTGGHEQYF. CDR3 DNA: TGTGCCAGCACGGGGGGCCACGAGCAGTACTTC.

As regards this clone: The junction departs from the called germline gene at one end, perhaps through a read error. The V gene is TRBV7-9, the J gene TRBJ1-4, with 7 bases fitting TRBD1. Germline-derived CDR1 and CDR2 are SEHNR and FQNEAQ (reference sequence). This CDR3 has 14 amino acids. CDR3 residues: CSSSLGDSNEKLFF. CDR3 DNA sequence: TGTTCCAGCAGCTTAGGGGACAGCAATGAAAAACTGTTTTTT.

In its sample, this clone was seen once. This chain joins TRBV18 and TRBJ2-5; 9 bases map to TRBD2. The germline V gene encodes CDR1 KGHSH and CDR2 LQKENI. V dropped 2 bases and J dropped 3; count of bases not matched to a gene: 4. This CDR3 is built from 15 residues. The CDR3 loop reads CASSPRAGGEETQYF. The CDR3, as DNA: TGTGCCAGCTCACCAAGAGCGGGGGGTGAAGAGACCCAGTACTTC.

V and J are TRBV18 and TRBJ2-4; D is possibly TRBD1 (5 bases). There are 14 residues in the CDR3. The V gene's germline CDR1 is KGHSH and CDR2 LQKENI. The V and J ends lost 3 bases and 8 bases respectively, with 14 bases between them. Here the CDR3 reads CASSPQGGLDIQYF. CDR3 nucleotide sequence: TGTGCCAGCTCACCCCAGGGTGGATTGGACATTCAGTACTTC.

CDR3 sequence (DNA): TGTGCCAGCAGCGTCGACTTGTTGAACACTGAAGCTTTCTTT. This gives the protein CASSVDLLNTEAFF. The chain couples TRBV9 to TRBJ1-1; D remains unclear. Trimming left V 2 bases short and J 0 bases short, with 8 bases between. The CDR3 is 14 amino acids. Germline V gene sequence: CDR1 SGDLS, CDR2 YYNGEE.

The chain couples TRBV7-2 to TRBJ2-1; maybe TRBD2 (6 bases). Trimming removed 5 bases from V and 5 bases from J, with 22 bases in between. This CDR3 has 17 amino acids. CDR1 and CDR2 (germline): SGHTA, FQGNSA. CDR3 region: CASSPGGAGPSNNEQFF. CDR3 DNA sequence: TGTGCCAGCAGCCCGGGCGGGGCGGGTCCGTCCAACAATGAGCAGTTCTTC. Together with reference TRBV7-2 and TRBJ2-1, the CDR3 gives the full variable domain: GAGVSQSPSNKVTEKGKDVELRCDPISGHTALYWYRQSLGQGLEFLIYFQGNSAPDKSGLPSDRFSAERTGGSVSTLTIQRTQQEDSAVYLCASSPGGAGPSNNEQFFGPGTRLTVL.

The genes are TRBV6-5 and TRBJ2-1; 8 nucleotides match TRBD1. This CDR3 is built from 12 residues. CDR1 is MNHEY and CDR2 is SVGAGI in the germline V gene. Trimming took 9 bases from V and 9 from J; bases not matched to a gene: 7. This chain's CDR3 is CASQGARSEQFF. DNA for the CDR3: TGTGCCAGTCAGGGGGCTAGGAGTGAGCAGTTCTTC.

V usage is TRBV5-4 and J usage is TRBJ2-5, with 8 nucleotides matching TRBD2. The ends lost 4 bases at V and 7 bases at J; junction bases unmatched: 12. In germline, CDR1 is SGHNT, CDR2 YYREEE (reference sequence). The CDR3 contains 15 residues. CDR3 region: CASSASGSEARTQYF. CDR3 nucleotide sequence: TGTGCCAGCAGCGCCAGCGGGAGCGAGGCGAGGACCCAGTACTTC.

The chain employs TRBV21-1 and TRBJ1-5; TRBD1, the table's D call, was not compared with the DNA. TRBV21-1 is deemed a pseudogene. The CDR3 length is 10 residues. DNA for the CDR3: TGTGCCAGCAGGGCTTGGGACAGTAATTTT. This gives the protein CASRAWDSNF.